The sequence of this TCR beta chain was determined in a study of cytomegalovirus exposure and HLA in healthy donors. Using immunoSEQ multiplex PCR, the repertoire was profiled, and TCRdb retains in-frame clones only, with some absent. Of roughly 65,000 clones in the sample, 80% to 95% are singletons; the top ten hold about 5.4%. The CDR3 totals 15 residues. V lost 5 bases and J lost 4; bases outside the gene matches: 8. Germline V gene lookup returns CDR1 SGHTA and CDR2 FQGNSA. The specimen was PBMCs. V and J are TRBV7-2 and TRBJ2-7; 10 bases match TRBD2. The receptor was derived from a man between 18 and 35 years old in good health and CMV-seropositive. The CDR3 reads CASSPWTSGTYEQYF. The CDR3 nucleotides are TGTGCCAGCAGCCCTTGGACTAGCGGCACTTACGAGCAGTACTTC.